This entry concerns a single T cell receptor beta chain. Together with a sample-barcoded 5' primer, a J-beta primer mix was included in a second PCR lasting roughly 6 to 12 cycles. From the 5' RACE reads, TCRdb called clonotypes with MiXCR, one entry per CDR3 protein. In the table there are 800,000 to 950,000 distinct CDR3 sequences, just under 30% of which are singletons. This record comes from a study of blood T cells in healthy people across ages. The ends were cut back, 4 bases at V and 7 bases at J, with 13 bases in the middle. CDR1 and CDR2 (germline): SEHNR, FQNEAQ (reference sequence). The CDR3 contains 13 residues. These records were also assigned to another study, of T cells of mothers and their children. Per that paper: Researchers put all of the extracted RNA into cDNA synthesis, using around 1.5 ug per 15 ul. Sequencing returned over 9 million TCR beta CDR3 reads per mother and 3 million to 3.5 million per child.

V gene TRBV7-9 combines with J gene TRBJ1-1; no reliable D call. Sequences were obtained from blood. This sequence was found in a woman in her thirties or forties in good health. CDR3: CASSSYSDIEAFF. CDR3 nucleotide sequence: TGTGCCAGCAGCTCCTACAGTGATATTGAAGCTTTCTTT.